What follows is one T cell receptor (beta chain) and its context. The CDR3 runs 16 residues. Germline CDR1 is KGHDR and CDR2 is SFDVKD. V lost 7 bases, J lost 6 bases, and 10 bases stayed unmatched. The entry originates in a study of blood T cell repertoires in COVID-19. Produced via immunoSEQ multiplex PCR; TCRdb's table is partial and in-frame only. The table lists some 120,000 clones, roughly 76% of them singletons, with about 9.4% in the top ten. Sequences were obtained from peripheral blood. The chain employs TRBV24-1 and TRBJ2-1, with 11 bases lining up with TRBD1. This TCR derives from a human donor in a cohort sampled during active COVID-19. The CDR3 sequence: CATSPGGTGGLNEQFF. CDR3 DNA sequence: TGTGCCACCAGCCCTGGGGGGACAGGGGGTCTCAATGAGCAGTTCTTC.